These T cell receptor beta chains were read from a single sample in a study of human T cells and chemical hapten exposure. TCRdb ran MiXCR on the RACE reads and lists one entry per CDR3 protein. The table has about 96,000 distinct CDR3 sequences, about 9.3% seen once. Sample: whole blood, taken in connection with sensitization to the hapten diphenylcyclopropenone (DPC). These receptors were obtained from a middle-aged woman with alopecia areata. Some clones in this sample may be carry-over from other donors' samples. CDR3s include the opening cysteine and the closing phenylalanine or tryptophan. Fields, in order: CDR3 DNA, CDR3 protein, J gene, V gene, D gene, clone size. A D gene is named only where the DNA matches it firmly. Clone size appears in some rows only: once, few, many, or a class for an expanded clone.

TGTGCCAGCAGTCAGGTCATCTCAGGAGTTATGAACACTGAAGCTTTCTTT,CASSQVISGVMNTEAFF,TRBJ1-1,TRBV28,-,few
TGTGCCAGCAGTGGACCGGGACAGGGGGCCGGACAGCCCCAGCATTTT,CASSGPGQGAGQPQHF,TRBJ1-5,TRBV6-1,TRBD1,many
TGTGCCAGCAGCCTTTTCGGAGGCAGCGAAGCTTTCTTT,CASSLFGGSEAFF,TRBJ1-1,TRBV27,-,-
TGTGCCAGCTCACTCCTTTGGACAGACCAAGAGACCCAGTACTTC,CASSLLWTDQETQYF,TRBJ2-5,TRBV6-2/TRBV6-3,-,many
TGTGCCAGCAGTCCATCCCTTAACTATGGCTACACCTTC,CASSPSLNYGYTF,TRBJ1-2,TRBV27,-,few
TGTGCCTGGAGGGACAGGGGGATGAACACTGAAGCTTTCTTT,CAWRDRGMNTEAFF,TRBJ1-1,TRBV30,TRBD1,many
TGTGCCAGCAGCCCTCCCTGGGGGGAGGGCCGCTACAATGAGCAGTTCTTC,CASSPPWGEGRYNEQFF,TRBJ2-1,TRBV9,TRBD2,many
TGTGCCAGCAGCTTAGATCATCGGGGTGCGATTCAGTACTTC,CASSLDHRGAIQYF,TRBJ2-5,TRBV11-3,-,-
TGCAGTGCTGGGGGGTTGAACACCGGGGAGCTGTTTTTT,CSAGGLNTGELFF,TRBJ2-2,TRBV20-1,-,few
TGTGCCAGCACTTCGGCGGGGGGGGATTCCTACGAGCAGTACTTC,CASTSAGGDSYEQYF,TRBJ2-7,TRBV6-5,TRBD2,few
TGTGCCAGCAGGAACCTCGCGTCTAGCGGGAGGGTTTCAAATGAGCAGTTCTTC,CASRNLASSGRVSNEQFF,TRBJ2-1,TRBV7-9,TRBD2,-
TGTGCCAGCAGGGCCGGGACACATAGCCGAAATGAAAAACTGTTTTTT,CASRAGTHSRNEKLFF,TRBJ1-4,TRBV2,-,-
TGTGCCAGCAGACCTAAGGATCGATTTCTCACCGGGGAGCTGTTTTTT,CASRPKDRFLTGELFF,TRBJ2-2,TRBV6-2/TRBV6-3,-,many
TGTGCCAGCAGCTCGACCGGGGACAGGGGATTTGACAATGAGCAGTTCTTC,CASSSTGDRGFDNEQFF,TRBJ2-1,TRBV5-5,TRBD1,-
TGTGCCAGCACCCCCAGGCGGTCGACCGGGGAGCTGTTTTTT,CASTPRRSTGELFF,TRBJ2-2,TRBV11-1,-,many
TGTGCCAGCAGTCCTCTAGGAGTAGCGGATGAGCAGTTCTTC,CASSPLGVADEQFF,TRBJ2-1,TRBV28,-,many
TGTGCCAGCAGCAGGACTAGCGGATACACAGATACGCAGTATTTT,CASSRTSGYTDTQYF,TRBJ2-3,TRBV7-2,TRBD2,many
TGTGCCAGCAGTTACGCTCCGGGATTGACCAACAATGAGCAGTTCTTC,CASSYAPGLTNNEQFF,TRBJ2-1,TRBV6-5,-,-
TGTGCCAGCAGTCCAGGGACAGGGTTTGGCTACACCTTC,CASSPGTGFGYTF,TRBJ1-2,TRBV12-3/TRBV12-4,TRBD1,-
TGCAGCGTTGATCGGCTCTACACTGAAGCTTTCTTT,CSVDRLYTEAFF,TRBJ1-1,TRBV29-1,-,-
TGCGCCAGCAGCTTGCAACGGTACCAAGAGACCCAGTACTTC,CASSLQRYQETQYF,TRBJ2-5,TRBV5-1,-,many
TGTGCCATCAGTGGCGGACAGGGGGTGTCAGATACGCAGTATTTT,CAISGGQGVSDTQYF,TRBJ2-3,TRBV10-3,TRBD1,many
TGTGCCAGCAGCTCCCTTCCGACTAGCGGGAAATCGAAAGATACGCAGTATTTT,CASSSLPTSGKSKDTQYF,TRBJ2-3,TRBV7-9,TRBD2,many
TGTGCCAGCAGTCTGAACTACCCTGCAAATAATGAAAAACTGTTTTTT,CASSLNYPANNEKLFF,TRBJ1-4,TRBV6-1,-,once
TGTGCCAGCAGTCGGACAGGGGATGAGCAGTTCTTC,CASSRTGDEQFF,TRBJ2-1,TRBV6-6,TRBD1,few
TGTGCCAGCAGTAAGGGACTTAACTACGAGCAGTACTTC,CASSKGLNYEQYF,TRBJ2-7,TRBV12-3/TRBV12-4,-,-
TGTGCCAGCAGCAAATTTGTAACCTCGGGTCCGCCTGAAGCTTTCTTT,CASSKFVTSGPPEAFF,TRBJ1-1,TRBV21-1,-,few
TGCAGCGTCGGGAAGCGGGAGGGCAATGAGCAGTTCTTC,CSVGKREGNEQFF,TRBJ2-1,TRBV29-1,TRBD2,many
TGTGCCAGCAGCTTCCCTAGTATCACCGGGGAGCTGTTTTTT,CASSFPSITGELFF,TRBJ2-2,TRBV5-6,-,-
TGTGCCAGCGGCCCGATGGGGACTCAGCCCCAGCATTTT,CASGPMGTQPQHF,TRBJ1-5,TRBV25-1,-,few
TGTGCCAGCAGTTACGGGACTAGAACCGGGGAGCTGTTTTTT,CASSYGTRTGELFF,TRBJ2-2,TRBV6-2/TRBV6-3,TRBD2,many
TGTGCCAGTAGGGGAATAAGGGGGCCTGTGGGCTCACGGGATACGCAGTATTTT,CASRGIRGPVGSRDTQYF,TRBJ2-3,TRBV6-2/TRBV6-3,TRBD1,many
TGTGCCAGCAGTACACAGGGTATAGGTGAAGCTTTCTTT,CASSTQGIGEAFF,TRBJ1-1,TRBV6-6,-,few
TGTGCCATCAGTGGCAGGACAGGGCCGGGCACCGGGGAGCTGTTTTTT,CAISGRTGPGTGELFF,TRBJ2-2,TRBV10-3,TRBD1,-
TGTGCCAGCTCAGCGATGAACACTGAAGCTTTCTTT,CASSAMNTEAFF,TRBJ1-1,TRBV18,-,many
TGCAGTGCTAGAGATTCCAGTAGCGGGAAAGTAACAGATACGCAGTATTTT,CSARDSSSGKVTDTQYF,TRBJ2-3,TRBV20-1,TRBD2,-
TGTGCCAGCAGATTAGGGATTACCTACGAGCAGTACTTC,CASRLGITYEQYF,TRBJ2-7,TRBV27,-,-
TGCGCCAGCAGCCAGGACCTAGCGGGCCCCGCGGAGACCCAGTACTTC,CASSQDLAGPAETQYF,TRBJ2-5,TRBV4-3,TRBD2,many
TGTGCCAGCAGTGTACAGGGGACCGGGGAGCTGTTTTTT,CASSVQGTGELFF,TRBJ2-2,TRBV6-4,TRBD1,few
TGTGCCAGCAGGCCCTCTGGGGCCAACGTCCTGACTTTC,CASRPSGANVLTF,TRBJ2-6,TRBV6-5,-,many
TGTGCCAGCAGCTTGGGGTGGACCGGGGAGCTGTTTTTT,CASSLGWTGELFF,TRBJ2-2,TRBV5-6,-,-
TGTGCCAGCAGTCCGGCCGGGACAGGCTCCGGAAACACCATATATTTT,CASSPAGTGSGNTIYF,TRBJ1-3,TRBV28,TRBD1,many
TGCGCCAGCAGCCCGGTAGGGGGGACCTACGAGCAGTACTTC,CASSPVGGTYEQYF,TRBJ2-7,TRBV4-1,-,many
TGCAGCGTTGGGGTCGACAGGGGGCTGACAGATACGCAGTATTTT,CSVGVDRGLTDTQYF,TRBJ2-3,TRBV29-1,TRBD1,-
TGTGCCAGCAGTTTCTGGGGGACTGGATTCTATACGCAGTATTTT,CASSFWGTGFYTQYF,TRBJ2-3,TRBV28,-,-
TGCAGTGCTAGATCCCGGGGTTTGGAAAGGTACACCTTC,CSARSRGLERYTF,TRBJ1-2,TRBV20-1,-,-
TGTGCCAGCAGCGACCCCCGGACGGTAGAGACCCAGTACTTC,CASSDPRTVETQYF,TRBJ2-5,TRBV7-9,-,few
TGTGCCTGGAATGGTGGGGGTAAAGCCTACACCATATATTTT,CAWNGGGKAYTIYF,TRBJ1-3,TRBV30,-,few
TGTGCCAGCAGTTTGGGGCCATCGGGGGAAAAACTGTTTTTT,CASSLGPSGEKLFF,TRBJ1-4,TRBV28,-,many
TGTGCCAGCAGCTTAGATGTAGGGGGGGAGGCAGATACGCAGTATTTT,CASSLDVGGEADTQYF,TRBJ2-3,TRBV11-2,-,many
TGCAGCGTTGGACTTGATAGTAATCAGCCCCAGCATTTT,CSVGLDSNQPQHF,TRBJ1-5,TRBV29-1,-,few
TGTGCCAGCAGCTCCCGGACTATCGGTAACATTCAGTACTTC,CASSSRTIGNIQYF,TRBJ2-4,TRBV7-9,-,many
TGTGCCATCAGGCCCTCCTCTGGCACAGATACGCAGTATTTT,CAIRPSSGTDTQYF,TRBJ2-3,TRBV10-3,-,many
TGTGCCAGCAGCGGAACCGGGACAGGGGTGGCTTTCTTT,CASSGTGTGVAFF,TRBJ1-1,TRBV7-9,TRBD1,-
TGCGCCACCGGAGTCGGGGGTTCCCCAGATACGCAGTATTTT,CATGVGGSPDTQYF,TRBJ2-3,TRBV5-1,-,-
TGTGCCAGCAGTTACCCCGGGACTAGCGGGAAAAGCTCCTACAATGAGCAGTTCTTC,CASSYPGTSGKSSYNEQFF,TRBJ2-1,TRBV6-6,TRBD2,-
TGTGCCAGCAGTTCCTTCTGGACTAGCGGGAACAACAATGAGCAGTTCTTC,CASSSFWTSGNNNEQFF,TRBJ2-1,TRBV28,TRBD2,many